The T cell receptor beta chain described here comes from a study of T-cell reconstitution after alpha-beta-depleted transplantation in children. Whole-study results and caveats: A year post-transplant, T-cell counts and diversity derived mostly from newly produced T cells. High day-60 TCRbeta diversity in some patients came from surviving recipient T cells and thymic progenitors. At around two months after transplant, the alpha-beta T cells were reportedly derived from several hundred expanded clones that came from non-depleted graft cells.

It was with unique molecular identifiers that the TCRbeta library was prepared. TCRdb redid the calling of the PCR reads with MiXCR, one entry per CDR3 protein. This table holds nearly 350,000 distinct CDR3 sequences, roughly 16% found once. CDR1 MDHEN and CDR2 SYDVKM come from the germline V gene. Deletions cut 7 bases from V and 3 bases from J, with 18 bases between. CDR3 size: 15 residues. This clonotype was found a few times. Antigen unknown. This receptor was identified in a male patient aged 2 to 9 who had a stem cell transplant for acute lymphoblastic leukemia, so the T cells may come from the graft donor. This chain uses TRBV28 with TRBJ1-1, with D unclear. The sequencing here drew on PBMCs, mostly from graft donor cells, taken 360 days after TCRalphabeta/CD19-depleted stem cell transplant. This CDR3 is CASTPPHGYHTEAFF. The CDR3 DNA reads as TGTGCCAGCACCCCGCCCCACGGGTACCACACTGAAGCTTTCTTT.